These 21 T cell receptor beta chains came from one sample sequenced in a study of T-cell reconstitution after alpha-beta-depleted transplantation in children. A library of TCRbeta sequences, prepared with unique molecular identifiers, was generated. Each CDR3 protein is one row after TCRdb ran MiXCR on the PCR reads. The sample lists around 200,000 distinct CDR3 sequences, approximately 19% occurring once. The starting material was PBMCs, mostly from graft donor cells, obtained 360 days after TCRalphabeta/CD19-depleted stem cell transplant. The receptors shown here come from a male patient aged 2-15 years who had a stem cell transplant for acute lymphoblastic leukemia, so the T cells may come from the graft donor.

This chain uses TRBV7-2 with TRBJ2-1, with D tentatively TRBD1 (7 bases). Germline CDR1 is SGHTA and CDR2 is FQGNSA. Trimming took off 4 bases at V and 4 bases at J, with 14 bases between the two ends. The CDR3 length is 15 residues. The CDR3 protein is CASSSRGASYNEQFF. The CDR3 nucleotides read TGTGCCAGCAGCTCCAGGGGGGCCAGTTACAATGAGCAGTTCTTC.

This clonotype was detected a few times. The chain has TRBV7-2 and TRBJ2-7; D not resolved. The ends were cut back, 1 base at V and 7 bases at J, with 8 bases in the middle. The CDR3 is 12 residues long. Germline CDR1 SGHTA, CDR2 FQGNSA. CDR3 region: CASSLDPREQYF. The CDR3, as DNA: TGTGCCAGCAGCTTAGACCCCCGAGAGCAGTACTTC.

A few counts support this clonotype. The chain recombines TRBV11-2 with TRBJ2-1; D gene ambiguous. Trimming pared 5 bases from V and 15 bases from J, leaving 20 bases between. This CDR3 spans 13 amino acids. The germline V gene encodes CDR1 SGHAT and CDR2 FQNNGV. CDR3 nucleotide sequence: TGTGCCAGCAGCGCCGAATTGGGTTCTCCGGGGTTCTTC. Its translation: CASSAELGSPGFF.

The gene calls are TRBV12-3 or TRBV12-4 and TRBJ1-5; possibly TRBD1 for D (5 bases). Trimming cost V 3 bases and J 5 bases, with 17 bases left between them. The CDR3 loop spans 16 amino acids. CDR3 amino acids: CASSFRGGVLDQPQHF. The CDR3 nucleotides read TGTGCCAGCAGTTTTCGGGGGGGTGTGTTGGATCAGCCCCAGCATTTT.

This clonotype was counted between two and nine times. The rearrangement joins TRBV28 to TRBJ1-5; no definite D call. The CDR3 runs to 14 residues. V lost 2 bases, J lost 0 bases, and 5 bases lay in between. The germline gives CDR1 MDHEN, CDR2 SYDVKM. The CDR3 here is CASSLIGSNQPQHF. CDR3 DNA: TGTGCCAGCAGTTTAATAGGTAGCAATCAGCCCCAGCATTTT.

To note about this clonotype: The junction and the germline gene differ at one end; a read error may be behind it. The chain uses TRBV29-1 and TRBJ1-2, with no clear D. CDR3 size: 13 residues. CDR1 SQVTM and CDR2 ANQGSEA come from the germline V gene. The CDR3 loop is CSVEDRPNYGYTF. Here the CDR3 DNA reads TGCAGCGTTGAAGATCGTCCTAATTATGGCTACACCTTC.

This clonotype was observed a few times. The chain links TRBV28 to TRBJ2-7, with D possibly being TRBD1 or TRBD2 (5 bases each). Germline lookup yields CDR1 MDHEN and CDR2 SYDVKM. This CDR3 region has 14 residues. V shed 5 bases and J shed 2 bases, with 13 bases lying between them. The CDR3 bases are TGTGCCAGCAGTGGGACCCTGACAGCCTACGAGCAGTACTTC. Amino acid sequence: CASSGTLTAYEQYF.

This clonotype occurred many times. This chain joins TRBV28 and TRBJ2-7; 8 bases line up with TRBD1. The CDR3 extends over 13 amino acids. Germline CDR1 MDHEN, CDR2 SYDVKM. After removal of 6 bases from V and 1 base from J, the junction contained 2 bases not matched to a gene. CDR3 region: CASRGQASYEQYF. CDR3 bases: TGTGCCAGCAGGGGACAGGCTTCCTACGAGCAGTACTTC.

This clonotype was counted between two and nine times. The chain combines TRBV7-8 with TRBJ1-5; a possible D gene is TRBD1 (6 bases). The V end lost 5 bases, the J end lost 5 bases, and 16 bases lay between the germline ends. Per germline, CDR1 SGHVS and CDR2 FQNEAQ. The CDR3 sequence is 15 residues long. The CDR3 is CASSVRDTTYQPQHF. In nucleotides, the CDR3 is TGTGCCAGCAGCGTTCGGGACACTACGTATCAGCCCCAGCATTTT.

The J gene is TRBJ1-1, the V gene TRBV30; D not certain. Germline-derived CDR1 and CDR2 are GTSNPN and SVGIG (reference sequence). The CDR3 has 13 amino acids. CDR3 in amino acids: CAGASHLNTEAFF. The CDR3 region has the DNA TGTGCGGGAGCCTCACACTTGAACACTGAAGCTTTCTTT.

This clonotype was seen a handful of times. V is TRBV7-1 and J is TRBJ2-1; 9 positions match TRBD2. TRBV7-1 is designated an ORF whose function remains uncertain. This CDR3 region has 22 residues. V was pared by 3 bases and J by 6 bases, with 27 bases of the junction left unmatched. CDR3 loop: CASSSIPGGPGTSLLSSNEQFF. The CDR3 DNA follows: TGTGCCAGCAGCTCTATCCCAGGGGGACCCGGGACTAGCCTGCTATCAAGCAATGAGCAGTTCTTC.

This rearrangement joins TRBV18 to TRBJ1-2, with D possibly matching TRBD1 (6 bases). V lost 4 bases, J lost 2 bases, and 14 bases lay in between. CDR1 is KGHSH, CDR2 LQKENI, per germline. The CDR3 contains 15 residues. Here the CDR3 DNA reads TGTGCCAGCTCACTGAACAGGGCCCAGAACTATGGCTACACCTTC. As protein: CASSLNRAQNYGYTF.

This clonotype appeared a few times. The rearrangement joins TRBV19 to TRBJ2-7; a weak D match, TRBD2 (6 bases). Germline CDR1 is LNHDA and CDR2 is SQIVND (reference sequence). Trimming removed 7 bases at V and 2 bases at J, with 18 bases between. The CDR3 is 15 amino acids. The chain's CDR3 is CASISPRERAYEQYF. CDR3 coding DNA: TGTGCCAGTATCTCGCCCCGGGAGCGGGCCTACGAGCAGTACTTC.

This clonotype was counted only a few times. The chain employs TRBV14 and TRBJ2-3; D perhaps matches TRBD2 (5 bases). With 0 bases removed from V and 5 bases from J, the gap between germline ends came to 21 bases. This CDR3 has 18 amino acids. CDR1 SGHDN and CDR2 FVKESK come from the germline V gene. CDR3 protein: CASSQDVGPFGRGDTQYF. CDR3 coding DNA: TGTGCCAGCAGCCAAGATGTTGGACCATTCGGACGGGGAGATACGCAGTATTTT.

A few counts support this clonotype. The chain recombines TRBV12-3 or TRBV12-4 with TRBJ1-1, with D possibly matching TRBD1 (5 bases). V lost 5 bases, J lost 12 bases, and 25 bases lay in between. The CDR3 is 15 residues long. CDR3 loop: CASSHRQILNVGTFF. In nucleotides, the CDR3 is TGTGCCAGCAGTCATAGACAGATCCTAAATGTGGGAACTTTCTTT.

This clonotype showed up just a few times. The chain is built from TRBV6-5 and TRBJ2-5; D tentatively reads TRBD1 or TRBD2 (5 bases each). V was trimmed by 0 bases and J by 2 bases, leaving 7 bases between them. Germline CDR1 is MNHEY and CDR2 is SVGAGI. This CDR3 contains 14 residues. The CDR3 region is CASSYSRGQETQYF. CDR3 coding DNA: TGTGCCAGCAGTTACTCGAGGGGACAAGAGACCCAGTACTTC.

This clonotype was seen at least ten times. CDR3 coding DNA: TGCGCCAGCAGCAACCAAGAGACCCAGTACTTC. It translates to CASSNQETQYF. V usage is TRBV5-1 and J usage is TRBJ2-5; no clear D gene. Trimming took off 4 bases at V and 0 bases at J, with 1 base between the two ends. This CDR3 is built from 11 residues. The germline CDR1 and CDR2 sequences are SGHRS and YFSETQ.

This clonotype has only a few counts. The V call is TRBV5-1, the J call TRBJ2-3; D perhaps matches TRBD2 (6 bases). Trimming cost V 1 base and J 2 bases, with 14 bases left between them. Germline CDR1 SGHRS, CDR2 YFSETQ. This CDR3 contains 16 residues. CDR3: CASSLTSSRYTDTQYF. The CDR3, as DNA: TGCGCCAGCAGCTTGACTAGCAGTCGATACACAGATACGCAGTATTTT.

CDR3 region: CASSLAAGAYEQYF. CDR3 in DNA: TGTGCCAGTAGCCTGGCAGCGGGAGCCTACGAGCAGTACTTC. This chain links TRBV19 with TRBJ2-7; TRBD2 matches 8 bases. Germline V gene data show CDR1 as LNHDA and CDR2 as SQIVND (reference sequence). The CDR3 loop spans 14 amino acids. V shed 6 bases, J shed 2 bases, and the junction held 6 bases outside the gene matches.

Worth noting for this clonotype: The conserved phenylalanine or tryptophan normally closing the CDR3 is absent here, so this likely arose from a read error. The genes are TRBV5-1 and TRBJ1-2; TRBD1 matches at 8 bases. In germline, CDR1 is SGHRS, CDR2 YFSETQ. The CDR3 has 14 residues. The junction had 10 bases not matched to a gene; V was cut back by 4 bases and J by 8 bases. This CDR3 is CASSPDRVERGYTV. Written as DNA, the CDR3 is TGCGCCAGCAGCCCGGACAGGGTAGAAAGAGGCTACACCGTC.

This rearrangement joins TRBV25-1 to TRBJ2-1, with D possibly called TRBD1 or TRBD2 (5 bases each). Germline V gives CDR1 MGHDK, CDR2 SYGVNS. The V end lost 0 bases, the J end lost 2 bases, and 20 bases lay between the germline ends. The CDR3 loop spans 19 amino acids. The CDR3 here is CASSEYQGWSARAYNEQFF. The DNA for the CDR3 is TGTGCCAGCAGTGAATATCAGGGTTGGTCAGCGAGGGCCTACAATGAGCAGTTCTTC.